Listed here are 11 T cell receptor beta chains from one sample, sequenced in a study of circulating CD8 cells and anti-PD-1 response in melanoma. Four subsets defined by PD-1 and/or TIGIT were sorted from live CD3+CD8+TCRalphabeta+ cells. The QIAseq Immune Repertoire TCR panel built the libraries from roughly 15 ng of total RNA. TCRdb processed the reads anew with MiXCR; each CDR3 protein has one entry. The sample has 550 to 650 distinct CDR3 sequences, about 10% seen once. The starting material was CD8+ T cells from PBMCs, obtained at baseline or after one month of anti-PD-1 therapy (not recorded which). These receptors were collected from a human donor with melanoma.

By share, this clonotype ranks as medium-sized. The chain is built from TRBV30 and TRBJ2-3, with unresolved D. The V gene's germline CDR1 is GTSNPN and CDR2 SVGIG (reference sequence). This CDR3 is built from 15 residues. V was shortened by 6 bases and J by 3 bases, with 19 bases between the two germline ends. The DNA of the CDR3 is TGTGCCTGCCCCCCCCCGGCAGATTCTACAGATACGCAGTATTTT. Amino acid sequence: CACPPPADSTDTQYF.

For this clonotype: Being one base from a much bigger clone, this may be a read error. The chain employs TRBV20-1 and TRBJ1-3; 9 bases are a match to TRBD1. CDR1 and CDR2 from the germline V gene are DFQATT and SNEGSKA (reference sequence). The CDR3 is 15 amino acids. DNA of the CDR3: TGCAGTGCTAGAGACATTGGACAGGGGACAAACACCATATGTTTT. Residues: CSARDIGQGTNTICF.

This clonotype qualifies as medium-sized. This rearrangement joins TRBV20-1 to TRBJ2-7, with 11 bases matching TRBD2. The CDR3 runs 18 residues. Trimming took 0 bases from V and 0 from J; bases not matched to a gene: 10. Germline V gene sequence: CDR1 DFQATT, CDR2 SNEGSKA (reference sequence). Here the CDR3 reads CSARDTLTSGGNSYEQYF. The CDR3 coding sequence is TGCAGTGCTAGAGACACCTTAACTAGCGGGGGTAACTCCTACGAGCAGTACTTC.

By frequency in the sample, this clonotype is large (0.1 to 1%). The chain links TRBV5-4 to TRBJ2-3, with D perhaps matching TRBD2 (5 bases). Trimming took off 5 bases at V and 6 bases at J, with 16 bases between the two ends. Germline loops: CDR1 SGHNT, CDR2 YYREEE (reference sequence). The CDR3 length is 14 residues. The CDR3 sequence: CASRIRGQEDTQYF. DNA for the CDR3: TGTGCCAGCAGAATCAGAGGGCAGGAGGATACGCAGTATTTT.

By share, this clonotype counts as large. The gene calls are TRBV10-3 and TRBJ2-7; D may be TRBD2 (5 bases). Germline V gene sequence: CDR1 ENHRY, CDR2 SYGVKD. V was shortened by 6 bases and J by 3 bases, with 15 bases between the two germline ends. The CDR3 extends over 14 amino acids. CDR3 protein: CAIRPEEAIYEQYF. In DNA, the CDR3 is TGTGCCATCAGACCAGAGGAGGCCATCTACGAGCAGTACTTC.

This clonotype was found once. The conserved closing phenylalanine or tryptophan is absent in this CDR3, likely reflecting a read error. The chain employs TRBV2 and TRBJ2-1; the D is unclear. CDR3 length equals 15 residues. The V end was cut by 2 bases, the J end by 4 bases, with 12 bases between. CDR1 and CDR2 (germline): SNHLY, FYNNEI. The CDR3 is CASSEPSTPYNEQFS. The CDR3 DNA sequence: TGTGCCAGCAGTGAACCCTCGACCCCTTACAATGAGCAGTTCTCC.

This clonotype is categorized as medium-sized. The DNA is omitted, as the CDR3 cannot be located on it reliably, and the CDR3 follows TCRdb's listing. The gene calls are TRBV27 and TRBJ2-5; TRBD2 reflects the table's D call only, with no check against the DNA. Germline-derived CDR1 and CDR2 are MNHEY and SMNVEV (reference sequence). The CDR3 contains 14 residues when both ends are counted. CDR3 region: CASSSSGGGETQYF.

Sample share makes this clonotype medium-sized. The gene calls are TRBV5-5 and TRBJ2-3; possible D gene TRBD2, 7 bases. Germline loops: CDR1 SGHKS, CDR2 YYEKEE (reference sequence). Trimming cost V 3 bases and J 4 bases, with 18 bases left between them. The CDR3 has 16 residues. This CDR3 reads CASSSEGAGASDTQYF. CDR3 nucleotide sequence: TGTGCCAGCAGCTCCGAAGGGGCGGGGGCCTCAGATACGCAGTATTTT.

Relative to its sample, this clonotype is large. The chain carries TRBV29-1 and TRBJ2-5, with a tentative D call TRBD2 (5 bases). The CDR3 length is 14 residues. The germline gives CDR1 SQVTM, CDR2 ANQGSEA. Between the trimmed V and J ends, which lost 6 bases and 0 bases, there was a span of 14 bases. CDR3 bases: TGCAGCGTCCGGGATGACGGGTACCAAGAGACCCAGTACTTC. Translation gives CSVRDDGYQETQYF.

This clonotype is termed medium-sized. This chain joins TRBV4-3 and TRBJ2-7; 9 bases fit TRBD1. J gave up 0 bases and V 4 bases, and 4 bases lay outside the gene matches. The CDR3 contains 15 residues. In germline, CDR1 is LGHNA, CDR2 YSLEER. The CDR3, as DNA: TGCGCCAGCAGCCCAGGGACAGGGAGCTCCTACGAGCAGTACTTC. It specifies CASSPGTGSSYEQYF.

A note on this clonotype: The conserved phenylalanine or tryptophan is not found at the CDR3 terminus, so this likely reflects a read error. The CDR3 sequence is CASTSTGGGETQYS. In DNA, the CDR3 is TGTGCCAGCACCTCGACAGGGGGGGGAGAGACCCAGTACTCC. The chain combines TRBV27 with TRBJ2-5, with TRBD1 identical over 9 bases. This CDR3 comprises 14 residues. Germline lookup yields CDR1 MNHEY and CDR2 SMNVEV (reference sequence). V was clipped by 7 bases and J by 4 bases; unmatched bases: 7.